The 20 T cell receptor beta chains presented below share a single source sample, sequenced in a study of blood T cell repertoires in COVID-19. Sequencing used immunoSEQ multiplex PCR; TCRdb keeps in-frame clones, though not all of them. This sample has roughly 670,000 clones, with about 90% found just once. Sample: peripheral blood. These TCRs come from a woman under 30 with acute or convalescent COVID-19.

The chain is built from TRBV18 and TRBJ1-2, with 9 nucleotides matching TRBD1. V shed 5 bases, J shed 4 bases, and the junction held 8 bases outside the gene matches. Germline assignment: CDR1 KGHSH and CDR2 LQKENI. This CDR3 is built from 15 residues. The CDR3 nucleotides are TGTGCCAGCTCATTCCTTCCGGGACAGGGCTATGGCTACACCTTC. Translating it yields CASSFLPGQGYGYTF. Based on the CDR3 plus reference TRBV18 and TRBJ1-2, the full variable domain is NAGVMQNPRHLVRRRGQEARLRCSPMKGHSHVYWYRQLPEEGLKFMVYLQKENIIDESGMPKERFSAEFPKEGPSILRIQQVVRGDSAAYFCASSFLPGQGYGYTFGSGTRLTVV.

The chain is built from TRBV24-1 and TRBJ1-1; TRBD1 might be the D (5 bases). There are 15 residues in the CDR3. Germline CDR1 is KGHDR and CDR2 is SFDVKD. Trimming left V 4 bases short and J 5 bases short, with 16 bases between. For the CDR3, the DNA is TGTGCCACCAGTGAAGGGCAGGGCCTGAGGACTGAAGCTTTCTTT. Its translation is CATSEGQGLRTEAFF.

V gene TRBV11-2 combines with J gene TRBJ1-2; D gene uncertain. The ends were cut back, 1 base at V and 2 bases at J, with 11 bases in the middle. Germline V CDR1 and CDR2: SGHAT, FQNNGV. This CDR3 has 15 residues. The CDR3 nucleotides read TGTGCCAGCAGCTTAGTGAGGGCACCCAACTATGGCTACACCTTC. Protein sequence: CASSLVRAPNYGYTF.

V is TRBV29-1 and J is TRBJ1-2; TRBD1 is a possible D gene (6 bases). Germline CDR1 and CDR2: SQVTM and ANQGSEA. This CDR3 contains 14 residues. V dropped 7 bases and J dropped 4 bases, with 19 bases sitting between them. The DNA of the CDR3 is TGCAGCGCCCGGACAGCCACTACCATCTATGGCTACACCTTC. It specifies CSARTATTIYGYTF.

CDR3 sequence: CASGLPLDGYTF. In nucleotides, the CDR3 is TGTGCTAGTGGTTTGCCGTTAGATGGCTACACCTTC. This chain joins TRBV12-5 and TRBJ1-2; D not certain. The CDR3 is 12 amino acids. Germline V lookup: CDR1 LGHNT, CDR2 FRNRAP. The germline V and J ends were trimmed by 2 bases and 6 bases, with 7 bases remaining between them.

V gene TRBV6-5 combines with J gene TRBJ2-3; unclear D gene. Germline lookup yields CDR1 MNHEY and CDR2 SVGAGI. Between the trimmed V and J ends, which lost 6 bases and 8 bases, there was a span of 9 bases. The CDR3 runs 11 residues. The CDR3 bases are TGTGCCAGCAGCCCCCCAGGTACGCAGTATTTT. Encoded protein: CASSPPGTQYF.

Here the CDR3 DNA reads TGTGCCAGCAGCGTAGGCCCCCGGGATATTCAGTACTTC. Its translation is CASSVGPRDIQYF. This sequence joins TRBV9 and TRBJ2-4, with a weak D call TRBD2 (5 bases). Looked up from germline, CDR1 is SGDLS and CDR2 is YYNGEE. This CDR3 contains 13 residues. Trimming pared 0 bases from V and 10 bases from J, leaving 11 bases between.

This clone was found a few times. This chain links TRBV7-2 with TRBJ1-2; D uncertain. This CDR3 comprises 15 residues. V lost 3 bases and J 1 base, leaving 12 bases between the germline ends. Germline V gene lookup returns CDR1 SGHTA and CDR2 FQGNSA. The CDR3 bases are TGTGCCAGCAGCTTCGCCTTTCCGGGTAACTATGGCTACACCTTC. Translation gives CASSFAFPGNYGYTF.

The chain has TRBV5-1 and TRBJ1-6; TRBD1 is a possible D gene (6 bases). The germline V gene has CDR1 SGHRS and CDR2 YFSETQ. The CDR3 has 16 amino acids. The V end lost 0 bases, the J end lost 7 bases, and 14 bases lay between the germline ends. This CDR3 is CASSLALGGQNSPLHF. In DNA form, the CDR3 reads TGCGCCAGCAGCTTGGCATTGGGGGGGCAGAATTCACCCCTCCACTTT.

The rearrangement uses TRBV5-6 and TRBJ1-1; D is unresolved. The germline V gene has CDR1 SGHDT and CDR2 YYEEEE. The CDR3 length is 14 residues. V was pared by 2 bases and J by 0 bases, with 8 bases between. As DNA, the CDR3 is TGTGCCAGCAGCTTCGGGGAGATGAACACTGAAGCTTTCTTT. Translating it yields CASSFGEMNTEAFF.

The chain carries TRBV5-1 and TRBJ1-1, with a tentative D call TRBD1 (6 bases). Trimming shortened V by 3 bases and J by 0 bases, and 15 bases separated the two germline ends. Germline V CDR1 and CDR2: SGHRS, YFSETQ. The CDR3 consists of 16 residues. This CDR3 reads CASSSYRVNLNTEAFF. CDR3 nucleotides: TGCGCCAGCAGCTCCTACAGGGTAAACTTGAACACTGAAGCTTTCTTT.

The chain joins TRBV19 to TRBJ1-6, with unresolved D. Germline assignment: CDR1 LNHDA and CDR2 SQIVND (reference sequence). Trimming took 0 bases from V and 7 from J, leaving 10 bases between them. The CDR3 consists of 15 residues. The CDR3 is CASSIEEGLNSPLHF. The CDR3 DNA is TGTGCCAGTAGTATAGAAGAGGGATTGAATTCACCCCTCCACTTT.

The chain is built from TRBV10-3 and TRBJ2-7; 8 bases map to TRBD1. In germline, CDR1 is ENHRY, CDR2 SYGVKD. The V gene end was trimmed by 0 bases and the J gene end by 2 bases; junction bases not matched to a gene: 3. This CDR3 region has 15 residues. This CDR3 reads CAISESGTGPYEQYF. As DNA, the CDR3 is TGTGCCATCAGTGAGTCCGGGACAGGCCCCTACGAGCAGTACTTC.

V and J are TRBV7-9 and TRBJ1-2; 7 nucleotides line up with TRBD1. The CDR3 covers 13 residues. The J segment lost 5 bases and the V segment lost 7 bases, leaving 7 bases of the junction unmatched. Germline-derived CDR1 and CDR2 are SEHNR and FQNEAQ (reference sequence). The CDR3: CASTDRASYGYTF. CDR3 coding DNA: TGTGCCAGCACCGACAGGGCGTCGTATGGCTACACCTTC.

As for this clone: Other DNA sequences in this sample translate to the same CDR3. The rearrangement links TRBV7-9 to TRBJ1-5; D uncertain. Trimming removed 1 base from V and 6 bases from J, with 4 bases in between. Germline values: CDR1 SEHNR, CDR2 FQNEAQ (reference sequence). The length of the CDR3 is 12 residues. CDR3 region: CASSLGGQPQHF. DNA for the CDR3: TGTGCCAGCAGCTTAGGAGGTCAGCCCCAGCATTTT.

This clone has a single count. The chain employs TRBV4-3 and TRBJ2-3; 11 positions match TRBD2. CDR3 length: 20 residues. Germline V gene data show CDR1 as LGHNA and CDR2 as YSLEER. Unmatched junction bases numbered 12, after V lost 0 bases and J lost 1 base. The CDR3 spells CASSQEGRLPTSGGTDTQYF. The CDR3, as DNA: TGCGCCAGCAGCCAAGAAGGTCGGTTGCCGACTAGCGGGGGCACAGATACGCAGTATTTT.

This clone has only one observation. CDR3 residues: CASSAGQGVGQPQHF. The CDR3 nucleotides read TGCGCCAGCAGCGCGGGACAGGGGGTCGGTCAGCCCCAGCATTTT. This rearrangement joins TRBV4-1 to TRBJ1-5; the match to TRBD1 covers 11 bases. Germline V gene data show CDR1 as MGHRA and CDR2 as YSYEKL. Trimming took 5 bases from V and 6 from J; bases not matched to a gene: 6. The CDR3 contains 15 residues.

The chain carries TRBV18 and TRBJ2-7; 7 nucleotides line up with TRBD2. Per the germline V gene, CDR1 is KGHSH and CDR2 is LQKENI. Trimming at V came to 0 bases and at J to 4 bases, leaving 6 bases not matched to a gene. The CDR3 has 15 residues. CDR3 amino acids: CASSPPSREGYEQYF. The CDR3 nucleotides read TGTGCCAGCTCACCACCATCCAGGGAGGGGTACGAGCAGTACTTC.

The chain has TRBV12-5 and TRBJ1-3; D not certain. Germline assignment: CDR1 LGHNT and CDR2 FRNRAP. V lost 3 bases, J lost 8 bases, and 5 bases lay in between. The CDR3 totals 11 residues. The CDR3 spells CASGFSDTIYF. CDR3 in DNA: TGTGCTAGTGGTTTCTCGGACACCATATATTTT.

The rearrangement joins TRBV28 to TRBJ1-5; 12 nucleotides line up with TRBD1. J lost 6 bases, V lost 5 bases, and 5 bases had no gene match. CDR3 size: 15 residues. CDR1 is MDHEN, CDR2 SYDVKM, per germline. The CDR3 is CASSKPGQGAQPQHF. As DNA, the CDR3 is TGTGCCAGCAGTAAACCGGGACAGGGGGCTCAGCCCCAGCATTTT.